These 10 T cell receptor beta chains were all obtained from the same sample, sequenced in a study of blood T cell repertoires in COVID-19. TCRdb's copy holds only in-frame clones and misses some; the assay was immunoSEQ multiplex PCR. This sample has around 78,000 clones, with around nine tenths found just once. The sequenced material came from peripheral blood. The receptor set was obtained from an older woman with acute or convalescent COVID-19.

This clone showed up just once. The J gene is TRBJ2-3, the V gene TRBV18; 9 nucleotides match TRBD2. This CDR3 spans 19 amino acids. J was trimmed by 1 base and V by 1 base; bases with no gene match: 12. Per germline, CDR1 KGHSH and CDR2 LQKENI. For the CDR3, the DNA is TGTGCCAGCTCACCACTAGAAGCGGGAGGACTTTTCGGCACAGATACGCAGTATTTT. Encoded protein: CASSPLEAGGLFGTDTQYF.

This clone was recorded a few times. This sequence joins TRBV5-5 and TRBJ2-7; no firm D call. CDR1 SGHKS and CDR2 YYEKEE come from the germline V gene (reference sequence). The V end was cut by 4 bases, the J end by 6 bases, with 14 bases between. The CDR3 totals 13 residues. The CDR3: CASSPHGPGEQYF. DNA for the CDR3: TGTGCCAGCAGCCCCCATGGCCCTGGCGAGCAGTACTTC.

The chain carries TRBV2 and TRBJ2-7, with 9 bases aligning to TRBD1. From germline, CDR1 is SNHLY and CDR2 FYNNEI. The J segment lost 6 bases and the V segment lost 6 bases, leaving 3 bases of the junction unmatched. CDR3 size: 12 residues. The CDR3 nucleotides read TGTGCCAGCAGACTGACAGGGGGCGAGCAGTACTTC. It encodes CASRLTGGEQYF.

V is TRBV5-1 and J is TRBJ1-1, with TRBD1 identical over 10 bases. After removal of 2 bases from V and 3 bases from J, the junction contained 4 bases not matched to a gene. CDR3 length equals 15 residues. Germline CDR1 and CDR2: SGHRS and YFSETQ. CDR3 residues: CASSFGDRGYTEAFF. The CDR3 DNA reads TGCGCCAGCAGCTTTGGGGACAGGGGATACACTGAAGCTTTCTTT.

The chain couples TRBV18 to TRBJ1-5; D ambiguous. V was cut by 3 bases and J by 6 bases, with 18 bases left in between. Germline CDR1 KGHSH, CDR2 LQKENI. The CDR3 consists of 16 residues. CDR3 nucleotides: TGTGCCAGCTCACCGAGTAGCTATTCTGGATCTCAGCCCCAGCATTTT. It translates to CASSPSSYSGSQPQHF.

V is TRBV30 and J is TRBJ2-7; D is perhaps TRBD1 (6 bases). The CDR3 runs to 14 residues. CDR1 is GTSNPN, CDR2 SVGIG, per germline (reference sequence). Trimming removed 2 bases from V and 3 bases from J, with 14 bases in between. The DNA for the CDR3 is TGTGCCTGGAGTCCGATGACAGGAGGCTACGAGCAGTACTTC. Protein sequence: CAWSPMTGGYEQYF.

This CDR3 is CASSQAGSGTDTQYF. The CDR3 DNA is TGCGCCAGCAGCCAAGCGGGTAGCGGCACAGATACGCAGTATTTT. The J gene is TRBJ2-3, the V gene TRBV4-3; TRBD2 is a possible D gene (5 bases). Germline V gene sequence: CDR1 LGHNA, CDR2 YSLEER. With 1 base removed from V and 1 base from J, the gap between germline ends came to 9 bases. The CDR3 is 15 amino acids.

The chain joins TRBV7-2 to TRBJ2-5, with 10 bases identical to TRBD2. The germline V gene encodes CDR1 SGHTA and CDR2 FQGNSA. The CDR3 has 17 residues. Germline trimming cut 1 base from V and 7 bases from J; bases unmatched to any gene: 12. Here the CDR3 DNA reads TGTGCCAGCAGCTTAGTAGGTCTAGCGGGAGCCGGTACGACCCAGTACTTC. It is translated as CASSLVGLAGAGTTQYF.

The chain couples TRBV3-1 (or the pseudogene TRBV3-2) to TRBJ1-4; D possibly corresponds to TRBD1 (5 bases). Germline-derived CDR1 and CDR2 are LGHDT and YNNKEL (reference sequence). V was cut by 4 bases and J by 4 bases, with 19 bases left in between. The CDR3 covers 17 residues. DNA for the CDR3: TGTGCCAGCAGCCCCCTCCCCGGGGAGGGGATTAATGAAAAACTGTTTTTT. Amino acid sequence: CASSPLPGEGINEKLFF.

The J gene is TRBJ1-4, the V gene TRBV7-2; the D gene is possibly TRBD1 (5 bases). The CDR3 covers 15 residues. Germline CDR1 reads SGHTA; CDR2 reads FQGNSA. Trimming removed 5 bases from V and 5 bases from J, with 15 bases in between. For the CDR3, the DNA is TGTGCCAGCAGCAACTGGGGCGGGGGAAATGAAAAACTGTTTTTT. Residues: CASSNWGGGNEKLFF. The full variable domain, its missing parts supplied by reference TRBV7-2 and TRBJ1-4, is GAGVSQSPSNKVTEKGKDVELRCDPISGHTALYWYRQSLGQGLEFLIYFQGNSAPDKSGLPSDRFSAERTGGSVSTLTIQRTQQEDSAVYLCASSNWGGGNEKLFFGSGTQLSVL.